This T cell receptor beta chain stems from a study of T cell repertoires in cytomegalovirus infection. Across the whole study: Matching HLA type and CMV infection were both indicated by public TCR beta signatures. Study-wide results and limits: Accumulated public TCR beta family frequency recognized individuals carrying CMV together with the relevant HLA. There were HLA-C-restricted CMV-specific TCR beta clonotypes dominating the ex vivo response.

Of note for this clonotype: Its antigen is currently unknown.

Trimming shortened V by 1 base and J by 3 bases, and 6 bases separated the two germline ends. The CDR3 sequence is 13 residues long. The germline CDR1 and CDR2 sequences are SGHDN and FVKESK. MiXCR, applied by TCRdb to the reads, yields one record per CDR3 protein. The top ten clones hold roughly 13% of a sample with around 450,000 distinct CDR3 sequences, roughly 31% of them seen once. The chain uses TRBV14 and TRBJ1-2, with D unresolved. This TCR was recovered from a human donor in good health (CMV status not recorded). Some clones in this sample may be carry-over from other donors' samples. Sample: PBMCs. This CDR3 is CASSQGGYYGYTF. CDR3 in DNA: TGTGCCAGCAGCCAAGGCGGATACTATGGCTACACCTTC. Drawing the rest from reference TRBV14 and TRBJ1-2, the complete variable domain is EAGVTQFPSHSVIEKGQTVTLRCDPISGHDNLYWYRRVMGKEIKFLLHFVKESKQDESGMPNNRFLAERTGGTYSTLKVQPAELEDSGVYFCASSQGGYYGYTFGSGTRLTVV.